The 31 T cell receptor beta chains below all came from one sample that was sequenced in a study of tumor-infiltrating lymphocytes in oesophageal squamous cell carcinoma. TCRdb reprocessed the PCR reads via MiXCR and lists one record per CDR3 protein. The data contain some 14,000 distinct CDR3 sequences, under 60% of them singletons. The specimen was blood. The source is a male donor with esophageal squamous cell carcinoma.

This clonotype came up many times. V gene TRBV6-1 combines with J gene TRBJ2-3; D is unresolved. The DNA end is a closer match to TRBJ2-5, so the J assignment may be wrong. This CDR3 has 11 amino acids. Germline assignment: CDR1 MNHNS and CDR2 SASEGT. The CDR3 loop is CASSYWETQYF. Here the CDR3 DNA reads TGTGCCAGCAGTTATTGGGAGACCCAGTACTTC.

This clonotype was detected a few times. This rearrangement joins TRBV7-3 to TRBJ2-5; TRBD2 aligns across 9 bases. The CDR3 sequence is 15 residues long. Looked up from germline, CDR1 is SGHTA and CDR2 is FQGTGA. After removal of 2 bases from V and 5 bases from J, the junction contained 6 bases not matched to a gene. DNA for the CDR3: TGTGCCAGCAGCTTAGAGCGGGGGGCCGGTGAGACCCAGTACTTC. It is translated as CASSLERGAGETQYF. The whole variable domain, filled in from reference TRBV7-3 and TRBJ2-5, reads GAGVSQTPSNKVTEKGKYVELRCDPISGHTALYWYRQSLGQGPEFLIYFQGTGAADDSGLPNDRFFAVRPEGSVSTLKIQRTERGDSAVYLCASSLERGAGETQYFGPGTRLLVL.

This clonotype was found many times. The V call is TRBV4-3, the J call TRBJ1-5, with D hard to call. The CDR3 has 13 residues. V lost 0 bases to trimming and J lost 6 bases, with 6 bases between them. Per germline, CDR1 LGHNA and CDR2 YSLEER. The CDR3 nucleotides read TGCGCCAGCAGCCAAGATAGTAGTCAGCCCCAGCATTTT. Encoded protein: CASSQDSSQPQHF.

This clonotype is labeled medium-sized (0.01 to 0.1%). V and J are TRBV6-1 and TRBJ2-7, with TRBD2 matching over 11 bases. This CDR3 is built from 13 residues. The V and J ends lost 10 bases and 4 bases, in that order; junction bases with no gene match: 6. Looked up from germline, CDR1 is MNHNS and CDR2 is SASEGT. CDR3 nucleotides: TGTGCCATCCAGACTAGCGGGACGTACGAGCAGTACTTC. Translating it yields CAIQTSGTYEQYF.

The chain uses TRBV12-5 and TRBJ2-1; TRBD1 matches at 7 bases. The end of the DNA aligns better with TRBJ2-5, so the J call may be wrong. Germline V CDR1 and CDR2: LGHNT, FRNRAP. This CDR3 region has 15 residues. The chain's CDR3 is CASGLDSGQQSTQYF. In DNA form, the CDR3 reads TGTGCTAGTGGTTTGGACTCGGGACAGCAATCAACCCAGTACTTC.

Concerning this clonotype itself: The junction departs from the called germline gene at one end, perhaps through a read error. The chain employs TRBV24-1 and TRBJ2-6; the match to TRBD1 covers 8 bases. The CDR3 sequence is 15 residues long. Germline CDR1 reads KGHDR; CDR2 reads SFDVKD. The CDR3 here is CATSDAGGNTGELYF. CDR3 DNA sequence: TGTGCCACCAGTGATGCAGGGGGCAACACCGGGGAGCTGTACTTC.

The table lists this clonotype with many counts. The chain uses TRBV15 and TRBJ2-1; 11 bases fit TRBD2. CDR1 LNHNV and CDR2 YYDKDF come from the germline V gene (reference sequence). The CDR3 has 18 amino acids. V dropped 1 base and J dropped 7; count of bases not matched to a gene: 12. CDR3 loop: CATSRVGWKTSGTNEQFF. The CDR3 coding sequence is TGTGCCACCAGCAGAGTTGGTTGGAAGACTAGCGGGACGAATGAGCAGTTCTTC.

The chain joins TRBV19 to TRBJ2-4, with no clear D. V lost 5 bases and J lost 6, with 11 bases in between. The CDR3 extends over 13 amino acids. Per the germline V gene, CDR1 is LNHDA and CDR2 is SQIVND (reference sequence). The CDR3 coding sequence is TGTGCCAGTAGTGGGAAGGTGGGAAACATTCAGTACTTC. The encoded protein is CASSGKVGNIQYF.

The chain joins TRBV7-3 to TRBJ2-7; 11 bases fit TRBD1. V was pared by 5 bases and J by 3 bases, with 3 bases of the junction left unmatched. Germline CDR1 reads SGHTA; CDR2 reads FQGTGA. The CDR3 has 14 amino acids. The CDR3: CASSRDRGSYEQYF. CDR3 nucleotides: TGTGCCAGCAGCCGGGACAGGGGGAGCTACGAGCAGTACTTC. Looking up the rest from reference TRBV7-3 and TRBJ2-7 gives the full variable domain: GAGVSQTPSNKVTEKGKYVELRCDPISGHTALYWYRQSLGQGPEFLIYFQGTGAADDSGLPNDRFFAVRPEGSVSTLKIQRTERGDSAVYLCASSRDRGSYEQYFGPGTRLTVT.

The chain combines TRBV30 with TRBJ1-2; D not resolved. CDR1 and CDR2 from the germline V gene are GTSNPN and SVGIG (reference sequence). Trimming shortened V by 5 bases and J by 4 bases, and 8 bases separated the two germline ends. CDR3 length equals 11 residues. The CDR3 sequence is CAWGQVYGYTF. The CDR3 bases are TGTGCCTGGGGGCAGGTCTATGGCTACACCTTC.

This clonotype was counted between two and nine times. V and J are TRBV27 and TRBJ2-1; D possibly matches TRBD1 or TRBD2 (5 bases each). Germline CDR1 reads MNHEY; CDR2 reads SMNVEV (reference sequence). V lost 7 bases and J lost 3, with 19 bases in between. CDR3 length equals 16 residues. CDR3 in amino acids: CASTSESGRFYNEQFF. CDR3 sequence (DNA): TGTGCCAGCACCTCCGAGTCGGGACGGTTCTACAATGAGCAGTTCTTC.

The DNA for the CDR3 is TGTGCCAGCAGCACTACCTCGCTAGCGGTAGGGACGGACACAGATACGCAGTATTTT. Amino acids: CASSTTSLAVGTDTDTQYF. The rearrangement links TRBV28 to TRBJ2-3, with 7 bases aligning to TRBD2. CDR3 length equals 19 residues. V lost 6 bases, J lost 2 bases, and 20 bases stayed unmatched. Per germline, CDR1 MDHEN and CDR2 SYDVKM.

This clonotype came up many times. The chain couples TRBV4-1 to TRBJ1-6, with D possibly matching TRBD1 (6 bases). The CDR3 loop spans 16 amino acids. From germline, CDR1 is MGHRA and CDR2 YSYEKL. The V end was cut by 3 bases, the J end by 5 bases, with 14 bases between. The CDR3 DNA reads TGCGCCAGCAGCCACGAGTCGGGACACCATAATTCACCCCTCCACTTT. It yields the protein CASSHESGHHNSPLHF.

In regard to this clonotype: The CDR3 does not close with the conserved phenylalanine or tryptophan, likely indicating a read error. The DNA is omitted, as the CDR3 cannot be located on it reliably, and the CDR3 follows TCRdb's listing. This chain links TRBV28 with TRBJ1-1; whether TRBD1, the table's D call, matches the DNA was not checked. From its first to its last residue, the CDR3 has 17 amino acids. Per germline, CDR1 MDHEN and CDR2 SYDVKM. CDR3 sequence: CASSLYTGGPTSSTSAP.

In this sample, this clonotype turned up many times. The chain couples TRBV9 to TRBJ2-5; D not resolved. Germline-derived CDR1 and CDR2 are SGDLS and YYNGEE. The V end lost 0 bases, the J end lost 2 bases, and 5 bases lay between the germline ends. The length of the CDR3 is 13 residues. The CDR3: CASSVGVQETQYF. CDR3 coding DNA: TGTGCCAGCAGCGTAGGCGTACAAGAGACCCAGTACTTC.

This clonotype was detected ten times or more. CDR3 loop: CASRPLTDTQYF. The CDR3 DNA sequence: TGTGCCAGCAGGCCCCTCACAGATACGCAGTATTTT. The chain is built from TRBV2 and TRBJ2-3; D gene unclear. CDR3 size: 12 residues. The germline V gene encodes CDR1 SNHLY and CDR2 FYNNEI. V was cut by 6 bases and J by 2 bases, with 6 bases left in between.

This clonotype was seen a few times. One base away lies a much larger clone, so this may be a sequencing read error. This rearrangement joins TRBV7-2 to TRBJ2-5; the match to TRBD2 covers 7 bases. CDR3 length equals 13 residues. Germline V gene sequence: CDR1 SGHTA, CDR2 FQGNSA. V was clipped by 6 bases and J by 11 bases; unmatched bases: 12. CDR3 coding DNA: TGTGCCAGCAGTCTCCCCCTGGGGGGGGAGCAGTACTTC. Protein: CASSLPLGGEQYF.

This clonotype was seen many times. The rearrangement links TRBV24-1 to TRBJ2-1; D call uncertain. The CDR3 sequence is 15 residues long. Trimming removed 2 bases at V and 4 bases at J, with 11 bases between. Germline CDR1 is KGHDR and CDR2 is SFDVKD. In nucleotides, the CDR3 is TGTGCCACCAGTGATTCAGCACCGGAATACAATGAGCAGTTCTTC. Translated: CATSDSAPEYNEQFF.

This clonotype is judged medium-sized (0.01 to 0.1%). This chain connects TRBV12-3 or TRBV12-4 to TRBJ1-2, with 7 positions matching TRBD1. V shed 4 bases, J shed 2 bases, and the junction held 4 bases outside the gene matches. CDR3 size: 14 residues. The CDR3 DNA is TGTGCCAGCAGTTCGGAGACAGGGAACTATGGCTACACCTTC. This gives the protein CASSSETGNYGYTF.

This clonotype counts as medium-sized. This chain joins TRBV10-3 and TRBJ2-7; 14 bases map to TRBD2. This CDR3 is built from 15 residues. The J segment lost 5 bases and the V segment lost 9 bases, leaving 9 bases of the junction unmatched. The V gene's germline CDR1 is ENHRY and CDR2 SYGVKD. The CDR3 DNA reads TGTGCCATACGTACGGGACTAGCGGGAGTCAACGAGCAGTACTTC. Translating gives CAIRTGLAGVNEQYF.

The chain employs TRBV7-9 and TRBJ1-2; no firm D call. Germline V CDR1 and CDR2: SEHNR, FQNEAQ (reference sequence). The CDR3 is 15 residues long. V shed 1 base and J shed 7 bases, with 16 bases lying between them. The CDR3 sequence is CASSLGEVVSVGYTF. In nucleotides, the CDR3 is TGTGCCAGCAGCTTAGGAGAGGTAGTCTCCGTTGGCTACACCTTC.

J is TRBJ2-5 and V is TRBV24-1; D perhaps matches TRBD1 (6 bases). V dropped 5 bases and J dropped 11 bases, with 41 bases sitting between them. Germline-derived CDR1 and CDR2 are KGHDR and SFDVKD. CDR3 length: 21 amino acids. Here the CDR3 reads CATSGNQTGHPPNQPYNEQYF. CDR3 DNA sequence: TGTGCCACCAGTGGAAATCAAACAGGGCACCCACCCAACCAACCCTACAATGAGCAGTACTTC.

The genes are TRBV6-1 and TRBJ2-6; D possibly corresponds to TRBD1 (7 bases). Germline CDR1 and CDR2: MNHNS and SASEGT. The CDR3 totals 17 residues. The V end was cut by 8 bases, the J end by 0 bases, with 17 bases between. The DNA of the CDR3 is TGTGCCAGCGGTAAGACAGGGACTCTCTCTGGGGCCAACGTCCTGACTTTC. It encodes CASGKTGTLSGANVLTF.

This clonotype was observed a handful of times. The gene calls are TRBV12-3 or TRBV12-4 and TRBJ2-1; D may match TRBD1 or TRBD2 (5 bases each). The J call is doubtful: the DNA matches TRBJ2-7 better. This CDR3 comprises 14 residues. In DNA, the CDR3 is TGTGCCAGCAGTTTGGACGGGGCCTTAGCTGAGCAGTACTTC. Translation: CASSLDGALAEQYF.

This clonotype was recorded a few times. The chain links TRBV11-2 to TRBJ2-1; 7 nucleotides match TRBD2. CDR1 and CDR2 (germline): SGHAT, FQNNGV. This CDR3 is 16 amino acids long. V lost 1 base and J lost 1; bases outside the gene matches: 4. The CDR3 DNA follows: TGTGCCAGCAGCTTAGTTGCGGGAGTTTCCTACAATGAGCAGTTCTTC. Translating it yields CASSLVAGVSYNEQFF.

This clonotype is termed medium-sized. The V call is TRBV6-1, the J call TRBJ2-7; 7 bases align to TRBD1. The CDR3 totals 14 residues. CDR1 and CDR2 (germline): MNHNS, SASEGT. V was clipped by 3 bases and J by 5 bases; unmatched bases: 7. The chain's CDR3 is CASSDAGGVNEQYF. CDR3 sequence (DNA): TGTGCCAGCAGTGACGCAGGGGGTGTCAACGAGCAGTACTTC.

This clonotype ranks as large. This chain uses TRBV28 with TRBJ1-1; the D gene is possibly TRBD1 (5 bases). The germline V and J ends were trimmed by 3 bases and 7 bases, with 15 bases remaining between them. CDR1 and CDR2 (germline): MDHEN, SYDVKM. This CDR3 region has 14 residues. The CDR3 loop reads CASSLDWGRGEAFF. The CDR3 nucleotides are TGTGCCAGCAGTTTGGACTGGGGGAGAGGTGAAGCTTTCTTT.

This chain uses TRBV7-8 with TRBJ2-3, with 8 bases matching TRBD2. V lost 5 bases, J lost 11 bases, and 15 bases stayed unmatched. The germline V gene has CDR1 SGHVS and CDR2 FQNEAQ. The CDR3 runs to 15 residues. The CDR3 region has the DNA TGTGCCAGCAGCCTCTCCGGGGGGGGGGCGGTTATGCAGTATTTT. It yields the protein CASSLSGGGAVMQYF.

The rearrangement links TRBV6-7 to TRBJ2-7; D might be TRBD1 (7 bases). The end of the DNA is better explained by TRBJ2-1, so the J call may be wrong. TRBV6-7 is an ORF, and what it does is uncertain. CDR3 length: 12 residues. CDR3 sequence: CASSYGGTVQFF. The CDR3 bases are TGTGCCAGCAGTTACGGCGGGACAGTGCAGTTCTTC.

In its sample, this clonotype was seen a few times. The rearrangement links TRBV7-8 to TRBJ1-2; D possibly corresponds to TRBD1 (5 bases). CDR1 SGHVS and CDR2 FQNEAQ come from the germline V gene. The length of the CDR3 is 16 residues. V lost 1 base, J lost 3 bases, and 15 bases lay in between. CDR3 region: CASSLEASGTYYGYTF. The CDR3 DNA reads as TGTGCCAGCAGCTTAGAGGCTTCAGGGACGTACTATGGCTACACCTTC. Looking up the rest from reference TRBV7-8 and TRBJ1-2 gives the full variable domain: GAGVSQSPRYKVAKRGQDVALRCDPISGHVSLFWYQQALGQGPEFLTYFQNEAQLDKSGLPSDRFFAERPEGSVSTLKIQRTQQEDSAVYLCASSLEASGTYYGYTFGSGTRLTVV.

This clonotype occurred a few times. The chain combines TRBV6-1 with TRBJ2-1; 14 bases match TRBD2. Near its end, the DNA agrees better with TRBJ2-7, so the J call may be wrong. The CDR3 contains 17 residues. Germline V gives CDR1 MNHNS, CDR2 SASEGT. As DNA, the CDR3 is TGTGCCAGCAGCCCCTACCCCGGGACTAGCGGGAGACGCGAGCAGTACTTC. This encodes CASSPYPGTSGRREQYF.